This T cell receptor beta chain was found in a study of blood T cell repertoires in COVID-19. About the research overall: COVID-19 samples, acute and convalescent, were from the United States, Italy and Spain.

Assay used: immunoSEQ multiplex PCR; TCRdb lists only in-frame clones, some missing. The table has 81,000 or so clones, roughly 82% seen once. Deletions cut 6 bases from V and 5 bases from J, with 16 bases between. This CDR3 spans 15 amino acids. The germline V gene encodes CDR1 LNHDA and CDR2 SQIVND (reference sequence). This TCR was sampled from a man aged 45-65 years with active COVID-19. The specimen sequenced was peripheral blood. The chain combines TRBV19 with TRBJ1-4; D possibly corresponds to TRBD1 (5 bases). The CDR3 DNA reads as TGTGCCAGTAGGACCAATCGACAGTTGAATGAAAAACTGTTTTTT. Translating gives CASRTNRQLNEKLFF. The entire variable domain, with the rest obtained from reference TRBV19 and TRBJ1-4, is as follows: DGGITQSPKYLFRKEGQNVTLSCEQNLNHDAMYWYRQDPGQGLRLIYYSQIVNDFQKGDIAEGYSVSREKKESFPLTVTSAQKNPTAFYLCASRTNRQLNEKLFFGSGTQLSVL.